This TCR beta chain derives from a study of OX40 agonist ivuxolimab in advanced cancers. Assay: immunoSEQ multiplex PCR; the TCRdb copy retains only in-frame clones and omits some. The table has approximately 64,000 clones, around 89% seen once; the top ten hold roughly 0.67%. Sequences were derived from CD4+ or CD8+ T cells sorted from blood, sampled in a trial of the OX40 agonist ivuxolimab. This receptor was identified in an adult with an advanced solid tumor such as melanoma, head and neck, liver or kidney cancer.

The CDR3 DNA reads TGTGCCAGCAGCTTAGTCGCGGGAGGGCTCCTTTATGAGCAGTTCTTC. Its translation is CASSLVAGGLLYEQFF. The chain has TRBV7-2 and TRBJ2-1, with TRBD2 matching 9 bases. This CDR3 is 16 amino acids long. The ends lost 1 base at V and 8 bases at J; junction bases unmatched: 9. The V gene's germline CDR1 is SGHTA and CDR2 FQGNSA.